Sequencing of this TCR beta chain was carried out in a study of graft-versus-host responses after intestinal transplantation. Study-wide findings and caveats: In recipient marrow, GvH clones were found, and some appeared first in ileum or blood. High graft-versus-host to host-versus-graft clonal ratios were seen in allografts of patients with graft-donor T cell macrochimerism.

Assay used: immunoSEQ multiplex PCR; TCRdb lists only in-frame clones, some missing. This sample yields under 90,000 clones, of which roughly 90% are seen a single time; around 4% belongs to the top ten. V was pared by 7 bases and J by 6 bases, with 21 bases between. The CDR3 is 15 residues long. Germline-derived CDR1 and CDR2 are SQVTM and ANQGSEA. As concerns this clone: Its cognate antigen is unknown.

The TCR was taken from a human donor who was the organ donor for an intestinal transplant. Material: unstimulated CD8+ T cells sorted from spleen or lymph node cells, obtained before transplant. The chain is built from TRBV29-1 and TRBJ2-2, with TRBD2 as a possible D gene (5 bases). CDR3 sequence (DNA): TGCAGCGCTAGCCGGCGCTACATAGGATCCGGGGAGCTGTTTTTT. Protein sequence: CSASRRYIGSGELFF.